A single T cell receptor (beta chain) is shown here with its context. The sample carries other DNA sequences with the same CDR3. The V gene end was trimmed by 3 bases and the J gene end by 2 bases; junction bases not matched to a gene: 3. This CDR3 has 14 amino acids. Germline loops: CDR1 SGHRS, CDR2 YFSETQ. The sample belongs to a study of blood T cell repertoires in COVID-19. Authors' data handling: Amplified reference gene primers provided the basis for estimating nucleated cell counts. This table comes from immunoSEQ multiplex PCR, and its TCRdb copy is limited to in-frame clones, with some not included. That table is the source of V, J and clone size, and D and trimming were worked out from the DNA. This table holds about 150,000 clones, around 80% found once.

Sequenced material: PBMCs or T cells enriched from blood (not recorded which). The J gene is TRBJ2-7, the V gene TRBV5-1, with 9 bases aligning to TRBD1. This clonotype originated in a man aged 45-65 years who had recovered from COVID-19. DNA for the CDR3: TGCGCCAGCAGCTCGGGACAGGGTACCTACGAGCAGTACTTC. Amino acid sequence: CASSSGQGTYEQYF.